This T cell receptor beta chain was captured in a study of cytomegalovirus exposure and HLA in healthy donors. Study in general: The Caucasian-associated ancestry cluster contained 81% of the roughly 390 genotyped donors. Whole-study findings and limits: Later analysis demonstrated an association between a missense DCLRE1C variant and TCR beta V- and J-gene trimming. Generally TCR sequences proved uncommon, though certain public TCRs appeared in numerous donors.

V gave up 3 bases and J gave up 10 bases, with 10 bases separating them. Germline loops: CDR1 MNHNS, CDR2 SASEGT. The CDR3 covers 11 residues. PCR was performed using 60 Vbeta and 13 Jbeta primers. Method: immunoSEQ multiplex PCR; TCRdb's copy keeps in-frame clones and lacks some. The data contain about 99,000 clones, around 67% of them seen just once; the ten biggest clones take up around 3.5%. On this clone: Its target is unknown.

Sequenced input: PBMCs. The rearrangement uses TRBV6-1 and TRBJ2-7; perhaps TRBD2 as D (6 bases). This TCR was recovered from a woman between 45 and 65 years old in good health and CMV-seronegative. The CDR3 nucleotides are TGTGCCAGCAGTGATCGGGACTTACAGTACTTC. Protein product: CASSDRDLQYF.